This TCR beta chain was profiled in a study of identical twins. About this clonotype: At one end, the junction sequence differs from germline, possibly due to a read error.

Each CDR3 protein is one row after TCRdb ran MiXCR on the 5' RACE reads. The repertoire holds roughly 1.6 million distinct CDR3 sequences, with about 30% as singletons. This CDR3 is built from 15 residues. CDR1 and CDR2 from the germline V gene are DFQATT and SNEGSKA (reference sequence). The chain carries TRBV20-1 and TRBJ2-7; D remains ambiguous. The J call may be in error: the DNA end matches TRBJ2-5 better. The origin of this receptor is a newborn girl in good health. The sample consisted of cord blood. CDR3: CSASRRVGKQGTQYF. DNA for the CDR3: TGCAGTGCTAGTAGGAGAGTGGGGAAACAAGGGACCCAGTACTTC.